These 21 T cell receptor beta chains were all obtained from the same sample, sequenced in a study of shared clonotypes between healthy human individuals. Produced via immunoSEQ multiplex PCR; TCRdb's table is partial and in-frame only. The profile shows about 490,000 clones, 81% of them singletons. The source material was PBMCs. The receptors derive from a middle-aged woman in good health. Some clones in this sample may be carry-over from other donors' samples.

V usage is TRBV15 and J usage is TRBJ1-4, with D maybe TRBD1 (6 bases). Germline CDR1 is LNHNV and CDR2 is YYDKDF (reference sequence). V was trimmed by 6 bases and J by 5 bases, leaving 16 bases between them. The CDR3 has 15 amino acids. The CDR3 DNA reads TGTGCCACCAGTAAGAGACAGGAAAAAAATGAAAAACTGTTTTTT. It is translated as CATSKRQEKNEKLFF.

This clone was detected once. The chain uses TRBV9 and TRBJ2-7; 13 nucleotides match TRBD2. Unmatched junction bases numbered 6, after V lost 0 bases and J lost 6 bases. Germline CDR1 and CDR2: SGDLS and YYNGEE. The CDR3 has 16 amino acids. The CDR3, as DNA: TGTGCCAGCAGCGTAGGACTAGCGGGAGGACAAGCCGAGCAGTACTTC. The encoded protein is CASSVGLAGGQAEQYF.

This clone was counted only a few times. The J gene is TRBJ1-3, the V gene TRBV10-3; TRBD1 might be the D (5 bases). Trimming took 6 bases from V and 0 from J, leaving 12 bases between them. CDR1 is ENHRY, CDR2 SYGVKD, per germline. CDR3 length: 15 amino acids. CDR3 nucleotides: TGTGCCATCAGGACGCAGGGCGCCTCTGGAAACACCATATATTTT. Amino acids: CAIRTQGASGNTIYF.

The V and J genes are TRBV18 and TRBJ1-4; the D is unclear. Germline values: CDR1 KGHSH, CDR2 LQKENI. V was cut by 6 bases and J by 8 bases, with 10 bases left in between. CDR3 size: 12 residues. CDR3 loop: CASSTVGEKLFF. The CDR3, as DNA: TGTGCCAGCTCGACCGTAGGGGAAAAACTGTTTTTT.

The chain combines TRBV2 with TRBJ2-5, with 16 bases identical to TRBD2. Germline lookup yields CDR1 SNHLY and CDR2 FYNNEI. V dropped 6 bases and J dropped 5; count of bases not matched to a gene: 6. This CDR3 has 16 amino acids. The CDR3 DNA reads TGTGCCAGCAGCGGGACTAGCGGGAGGGCCGCGGAGACCCAGTACTTC. As protein: CASSGTSGRAAETQYF.

Of note for this clone: The likely explanation is a read error, given a far larger clone one base away. V gene TRBV10-3 combines with J gene TRBJ2-3; perhaps TRBD1 as D (6 bases). Germline CDR1 reads ENHRY; CDR2 reads SYGVKD. The CDR3 extends over 14 amino acids. The CDR3 sequence is CAISDRGSTVTQYF. DNA of the CDR3: TGTGCCATCAGTGACAGGGGTAGCACAGTTACGCAGTATTTT.

For this clone: A far larger clone is one nucleotide away, so this likely arose from a read error. CDR3 DNA sequence: TGCGCCAGCAGCCAAGAGATCGGGAGTTCCGGCGGGCAGTACTTC. Protein product: CASSQEIGSSGGQYF. The V call is TRBV4-3, the J call TRBJ2-7, with TRBD2 as a possible D gene (6 bases). Trimming removed 0 bases at V and 9 bases at J, with 18 bases between. Germline CDR1 and CDR2: LGHNA and YSLEER. The CDR3 contains 15 residues.

The rearrangement uses TRBV28 and TRBJ1-4; tentatively, D is TRBD1 (5 bases). CDR1 and CDR2 (germline): MDHEN, SYDVKM. The CDR3 totals 13 residues. Trimming removed 3 bases at V and 6 bases at J, with 8 bases between. The CDR3 nucleotides are TGTGCCAGCAGTTTGAGCAGGGATGAAAAACTGTTTTTT. This gives the protein CASSLSRDEKLFF.

On this clone: Other DNA sequences in the same sample also yield this CDR3. The chain employs TRBV7-2 and TRBJ2-1; 7 positions match TRBD1. Unmatched junction bases numbered 3, after V lost 4 bases and J lost 0 bases. CDR3 size: 15 residues. Germline values: CDR1 SGHTA, CDR2 FQGNSA. The CDR3 is CASSWGQSSYNEQFF. The CDR3 DNA reads as TGTGCCAGCAGCTGGGGACAGAGCTCCTACAATGAGCAGTTCTTC.

The genes are TRBV15 and TRBJ2-7; 9 nucleotides agree with TRBD1. This CDR3 region has 14 residues. V gave up 3 bases and J gave up 7 bases; unmatched junction bases: 7. The germline V gene encodes CDR1 LNHNV and CDR2 YYDKDF (reference sequence). DNA of the CDR3: TGTGCCACCAGCAGGGGGACAGGGTTGAGGGAGCAGTACTTC. It translates to CATSRGTGLREQYF.

V gene TRBV5-1 combines with J gene TRBJ1-4; D perhaps matches TRBD1 (6 bases). V was cut by 3 bases and J by 3 bases, with 12 bases left in between. The germline CDR1 and CDR2 sequences are SGHRS and YFSETQ. CDR3 length equals 15 residues. The CDR3 here is CASSYTGPPNEKLFF. As DNA, the CDR3 is TGCGCCAGCAGCTACACAGGGCCACCTAATGAAAAACTGTTTTTT.

The chain combines TRBV5-1 with TRBJ2-5, with D uncertain. Germline CDR1 is SGHRS and CDR2 is YFSETQ. CDR3 size: 12 residues. The ends were cut back, 2 bases at V and 5 bases at J, with 7 bases in the middle. The CDR3 is CASSFSAETQYF. The CDR3 DNA is TGCGCCAGCAGCTTCAGCGCCGAGACCCAGTACTTC.

A note on this clone: A far larger clone is one base from this, pointing to a likely read error. This chain connects TRBV29-1 to TRBJ1-1, with D uncertain. Germline V gene lookup returns CDR1 SQVTM and CDR2 ANQGSEA. There are 13 residues in the CDR3. V gave up 6 bases and J gave up 4 bases, with 15 bases separating them. CDR3 nucleotides: TGCAGCGTCACAGTAGGGTTAGGCACTGAAGCTTTCTTT. Translated, it gives CSVTVGLGTEAFF.

V and J are TRBV6-5 and TRBJ2-7; 11 nucleotides match TRBD1. The V and J ends lost 6 bases and 9 bases, in that order; junction bases with no gene match: 10. Germline V gene sequence: CDR1 MNHEY, CDR2 SVGAGI. CDR3 length: 14 amino acids. The DNA for the CDR3 is TGTGCCAGCAGCCCGGACAGGGGGCGGCGGGGGCAGTACTTC. It yields the protein CASSPDRGRRGQYF.

This sequence joins TRBV19 and TRBJ1-1; D call uncertain. CDR1 is LNHDA and CDR2 is SQIVND in the germline V gene (reference sequence). CDR3 size: 16 residues. V lost 1 base to trimming and J lost 1 base, with 13 bases between them. CDR3 sequence: CASSIGAIPPNTEAFF. The CDR3 bases are TGTGCCAGTAGTATAGGGGCGATCCCACCGAACACTGAAGCTTTCTTT. The whole variable domain, remainder taken from reference TRBV19 and TRBJ1-1, is DGGITQSPKYLFRKEGQNVTLSCEQNLNHDAMYWYRQDPGQGLRLIYYSQIVNDFQKGDIAEGYSVSREKKESFPLTVTSAQKNPTAFYLCASSIGAIPPNTEAFFGQGTRLTVV.

The chain combines TRBV9 with TRBJ2-6; D gene ambiguous. Germline V CDR1 and CDR2: SGDLS, YYNGEE. Trimming took off 4 bases at V and 2 bases at J, with 7 bases between the two ends. CDR3 size: 14 residues. CDR3 loop: CASSLRAGANVLTF. The CDR3, as DNA: TGTGCCAGCAGCCTTCGGGCTGGGGCCAACGTCCTGACTTTC.

The V and J genes are TRBV7-8 and TRBJ2-2; 13 nucleotides line up with TRBD2. V lost 5 bases and J lost 4; bases outside the gene matches: 4. Looked up from germline, CDR1 is SGHVS and CDR2 is FQNEAQ. The CDR3 extends over 16 amino acids. The CDR3 reads CASSVLAGGSTGELFF. The CDR3 DNA reads TGTGCCAGCAGCGTACTAGCGGGAGGGTCCACCGGGGAGCTGTTTTTT. Complete variable domain (other parts from reference TRBV7-8 and TRBJ2-2): GAGVSQSPRYKVAKRGQDVALRCDPISGHVSLFWYQQALGQGPEFLTYFQNEAQLDKSGLPSDRFFAERPEGSVSTLKIQRTQQEDSAVYLCASSVLAGGSTGELFFGEGSRLTVL.

Points on this clone: This likely reflects a read error, since a far larger clone is one base away. The chain employs TRBV6-5 and TRBJ1-5; tentatively, D is TRBD1 (5 bases). CDR3 length: 15 residues. Germline assignment: CDR1 MNHEY and CDR2 SVGAGI. V was trimmed by 5 bases and J by 6 bases, leaving 17 bases between them. CDR3 sequence (DNA): TGTGCCAGCAGTCCACAGTGGGGGAGGAGTCAGCCCCAGCATTTT. Translating gives CASSPQWGRSQPQHF.

V and J are TRBV7-6 and TRBJ1-1; D is unclear. Between the trimmed V and J ends, which lost 2 bases and 3 bases, there was a span of 7 bases. The length of the CDR3 is 13 residues. Germline-derived CDR1 and CDR2 are SGHVS and FNYEAQ. The CDR3 DNA sequence: TGTGCCAGCAGCTTATCAAGGGACACTGAAGCTTTCTTT. It codes for CASSLSRDTEAFF.

This clone showed up just a few times. The chain employs TRBV28 and TRBJ1-2; D not certain. V was cut by 10 bases and J by 5 bases, with 11 bases left in between. CDR1 is MDHEN and CDR2 is SYDVKM in the germline V gene. The CDR3 is 11 amino acids. CDR3 nucleotide sequence: TGTGCCACCCGAACCAGTTATGGCTACACCTTC. It codes for CATRTSYGYTF.

The V gene is TRBV27, the J gene TRBJ2-3; D is unclear. This CDR3 is 17 amino acids long. Germline V gives CDR1 MNHEY, CDR2 SMNVEV (reference sequence). Trimming removed 2 bases from V and 1 base from J, with 16 bases in between. The CDR3 sequence: CASSLRVGLAGTDTQYF. CDR3 DNA sequence: TGTGCCAGCAGTTTAAGGGTAGGGTTAGCCGGCACAGATACGCAGTATTTT.